The subject of this entry is one T cell receptor (beta chain). The table came from immunoSEQ multiplex PCR; TCRdb's copy has only in-frame clones and leaves some out. Among under 250,000 clones, approximately 91% were seen once, and the ten largest hold roughly 2.5%. The CDR3 has 12 residues. V was pared by 6 bases and J by 9 bases, with 15 bases between. These data come from a study of blood T cell repertoires in COVID-19. Study details: The United States, Italy and Spain supplied acute and convalescent COVID-19 samples.

The receptor was derived from a woman in her fifties or sixties with acute or convalescent COVID-19. The chain joins TRBV12-3 or TRBV12-4 to TRBJ2-7, with D tentatively TRBD1 (6 bases). The source material was peripheral blood. The CDR3 nucleotides are TGTGCCAGCAGCCGCGACAGGTCCGTGCAGTACTTC. Translation gives CASSRDRSVQYF.